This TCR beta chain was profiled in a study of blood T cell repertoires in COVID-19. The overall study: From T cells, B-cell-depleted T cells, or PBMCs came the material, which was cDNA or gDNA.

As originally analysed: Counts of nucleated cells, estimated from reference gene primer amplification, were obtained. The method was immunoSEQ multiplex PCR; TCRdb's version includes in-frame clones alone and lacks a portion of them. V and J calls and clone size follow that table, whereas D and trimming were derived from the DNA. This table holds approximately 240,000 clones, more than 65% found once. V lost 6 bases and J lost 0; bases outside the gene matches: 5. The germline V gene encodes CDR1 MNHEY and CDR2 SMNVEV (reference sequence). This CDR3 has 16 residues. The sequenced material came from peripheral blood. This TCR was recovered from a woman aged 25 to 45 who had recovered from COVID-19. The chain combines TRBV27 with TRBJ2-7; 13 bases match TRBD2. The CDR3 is CASSTSGRGLSYEQYF. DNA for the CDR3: TGTGCCAGCAGCACTAGCGGGAGGGGACTCTCCTACGAGCAGTACTTC.